The 4 T cell receptor beta chains below were found in one sample sequenced in a study of technical replicates of blood from a handful of donors (TCRdb year 2017). Library preparation employed the immunoSEQ multiplex PCR assay. Here the immuneACCESS table is served through TCRdb, limited to in-frame sequences with V and J called. Missing clones are a known gap in these copies; in checked studies unresolved V genes cover under half, and the rest lacks a known reason. The sample data list 55,000 to 75,000 clones, and about 95% of these were observed just once. The ten top clones hold around 3% of the sample. The sample taken for sequencing was PBMCs. All receptors come from a human donor in good health. Some clones in this sample may be carry-over from other donors' samples.

The table lists this clone with a count of one. V is TRBV16 and J is TRBJ2-4; the D is unclear. The germline CDR1 and CDR2 sequences are KGHSY and FQNENV. The CDR3 runs 13 residues. The germline V and J ends were trimmed by 0 bases and 12 bases, with 12 bases remaining between them. The CDR3 nucleotides read TGTGCCAGCAGCCAATCTTTGGCGGAACCTCAGTACTTC. Translated: CASSQSLAEPQYF.

The J gene is TRBJ2-7, the V gene TRBV5-1; TRBD2 agrees at 11 bases. Germline trimming cut 5 bases from V and 3 bases from J; bases unmatched to any gene: 7. The CDR3 runs to 15 residues. Germline V lookup: CDR1 SGHRS, CDR2 YFSETQ. Written as DNA, the CDR3 is TGCGCCAGCAGGGAAGAAACTAGCGGGAGCTACGAGCAGTACTTC. Its protein product is CASREETSGSYEQYF.

This clone was observed a few times. The chain links TRBV6-5 to TRBJ2-3; D is possibly TRBD2 (7 bases). CDR3 length: 15 amino acids. Trimming cost V 7 bases and J 6 bases, with 20 bases left between them. The germline CDR1 and CDR2 sequences are MNHEY and SVGAGI. The chain's CDR3 is CASKVRTGGRDTQYF. In DNA, the CDR3 is TGTGCCAGCAAAGTTAGAACCGGGGGGCGGGATACGCAGTATTTT.

The chain combines TRBV5-1 with TRBJ2-1; D uncertain. Germline V gene data show CDR1 as SGHRS and CDR2 as YFSETQ. The CDR3 has 16 amino acids. V gave up 0 bases and J gave up 0 bases, with 10 bases separating them. The CDR3, as DNA: TGCGCCAGCAGCTTGGGTGTCAGTCTCTCCTACAATGAGCAGTTCTTC. The encoded protein is CASSLGVSLSYNEQFF.